This T cell receptor (beta chain) was identified during a study of T-cell memory formation after mild COVID-19. TCRdb ran MiXCR on the 5' RACE reads and lists one entry per CDR3 protein. The data show some 270,000 distinct CDR3 sequences, 15% seen once. Germline CDR1 is SGHRS and CDR2 is YFSETQ. The V gene lost 1 base and the J gene lost 0 bases, with 14 bases spanning the gap. This CDR3 has 17 amino acids. This clonotype appeared many times. The rearrangement joins TRBV5-1 to TRBJ2-1; either TRBD1 or TRBD2 may fit D (7 bases each). The sample consisted of PBMCs or a T cell subset sorted from them (not recorded which). This receptor was identified in an adult woman who had mild COVID-19 (a few samples of this study predate the infection). Cell type and time point are not known. This CDR3 is CASSLSTGRVSYNEQFF. CDR3 DNA sequence: TGCGCCAGCAGCTTGTCGACAGGGAGGGTCTCCTACAATGAGCAGTTCTTC.